These 9 T cell receptor beta chains came from one sample sequenced in a study of shared T cell receptors in the human thymus. The method was immunoSEQ multiplex PCR; TCRdb's version includes in-frame clones alone and lacks a portion of them. The repertoire holds 450,000 to 650,000 clones, with more than 75% as singletons. These same records also appear under a second study, on human thymus T cells.

Sequencing used thymocytes. The receptor set was obtained from a boy younger than two with a congenital heart defect.

The chain combines TRBV19 with TRBJ1-4; D perhaps matches TRBD1 (6 bases). V was trimmed by 3 bases and J by 8 bases, leaving 16 bases between them. The CDR3 contains 15 residues. Germline V lookup: CDR1 LNHDA, CDR2 SQIVND (reference sequence). CDR3 coding DNA: TGTGCCAGTAGTATGCTGGGCAGGGGTAACGAAAAACTGTTTTTT. Protein: CASSMLGRGNEKLFF. Drawing the rest from reference TRBV19 and TRBJ1-4, the complete variable domain is DGGITQSPKYLFRKEGQNVTLSCEQNLNHDAMYWYRQDPGQGLRLIYYSQIVNDFQKGDIAEGYSVSREKKESFPLTVTSAQKNPTAFYLCASSMLGRGNEKLFFGSGTQLSVL.

The CDR3 DNA follows: TGTGCCAGCAGTGAAGGCCCGTCGGACAGTGAAGCTTTCTTT. It specifies CASSEGPSDSEAFF. The rearrangement joins TRBV25-1 to TRBJ1-1; D may be TRBD1 (6 bases). V shed 2 bases and J shed 7 bases, with 14 bases lying between them. Germline values: CDR1 MGHDK, CDR2 SYGVNS. This CDR3 contains 14 residues.

The chain carries TRBV25-1 and TRBJ2-1; possibly TRBD1 for D (6 bases). The germline CDR1 and CDR2 sequences are MGHDK and SYGVNS. Trimming took off 3 bases at V and 0 bases at J, with 12 bases between the two ends. This CDR3 is built from 16 residues. CDR3 amino acids: CASSERGGRSYNEQFF. In DNA, the CDR3 is TGTGCCAGCAGTGAGAGAGGGGGACGCTCCTACAATGAGCAGTTCTTC.

This chain links TRBV7-3 with TRBJ2-2, with D uncertain. This CDR3 has 14 amino acids. Germline V gives CDR1 SGHTA, CDR2 FQGTGA. Trimming took off 0 bases at V and 2 bases at J, with 4 bases between the two ends. In nucleotides, the CDR3 is TGTGCCAGCAGCTTAACCTCTAACACCGGGGAGCTGTTTTTT. Protein sequence: CASSLTSNTGELFF. Based on the CDR3 plus reference TRBV7-3 and TRBJ2-2, the full variable domain is GAGVSQTPSNKVTEKGKYVELRCDPISGHTALYWYRQSLGQGPEFLIYFQGTGAADDSGLPNDRFFAVRPEGSVSTLKIQRTERGDSAVYLCASSLTSNTGELFFGEGSRLTVL.

The chain combines TRBV27 with TRBJ1-1; TRBD1 agrees at 7 bases. This CDR3 contains 14 residues. After removal of 5 bases from V and 3 bases from J, the junction contained 6 bases not matched to a gene. The V gene's germline CDR1 is MNHEY and CDR2 SMNVEV (reference sequence). This chain's CDR3 is CASSQGGWDTEAFF. The DNA for the CDR3 is TGTGCCAGCAGTCAGGGGGGTTGGGACACTGAAGCTTTCTTT.

The chain is built from TRBV28 and TRBJ1-5; 7 nucleotides align to TRBD1. Trimming at V came to 5 bases and at J to 1 base, leaving 8 bases not matched to a gene. CDR3 length equals 16 residues. Germline lookup yields CDR1 MDHEN and CDR2 SYDVKM. CDR3 DNA sequence: TGTGCCAGCAGTAGACAGGGTGGGATGAGCAATCAGCCCCAGCATTTT. Its translation is CASSRQGGMSNQPQHF.

This clone was counted a few times. CDR3 protein: CASTTTGTGDGYTF. CDR3 sequence (DNA): TGTGCCAGCACCACCACCGGGACAGGGGACGGCTACACCTTC. V is TRBV6-5 and J is TRBJ1-2; 10 bases agree with TRBD1. V shed 7 bases, J shed 8 bases, and the junction held 10 bases outside the gene matches. Germline assignment: CDR1 MNHEY and CDR2 SVGAGI. This CDR3 is 14 amino acids long.

The chain uses TRBV5-1 and TRBJ2-7; 9 bases line up with TRBD1. Germline V lookup: CDR1 SGHRS, CDR2 YFSETQ. The CDR3 contains 16 residues. V was clipped by 2 bases and J by 3 bases; unmatched bases: 9. The CDR3 loop is CASSFGPGTGFYEQYF. The DNA of the CDR3 is TGCGCCAGCAGCTTTGGGCCCGGGACAGGGTTCTACGAGCAGTACTTC.

The chain couples TRBV28 to TRBJ2-7, with 14 bases identical to TRBD2. Germline V gene lookup returns CDR1 MDHEN and CDR2 SYDVKM. The CDR3 runs 18 residues. V shed 6 bases, J shed 6 bases, and the junction held 16 bases outside the gene matches. The CDR3: CASSKGTSGSFYDGEQYF. CDR3 sequence (DNA): TGTGCCAGCAGCAAAGGGACTAGCGGGAGCTTTTATGATGGCGAGCAGTACTTC.